This entry lists 10 T cell receptor beta chains sequenced from one sample in a study of CD8 T cells in Susac syndrome. The RNA, 0.5 to 1 ug, was put through reverse transcription using random hexamers. TCRdb used MiXCR to reprocess the immunoSEQ multiplex PCR reads, holding one entry per CDR3 protein. The table includes 150,000 or so distinct CDR3 sequences, more than 95% detected once. The sequencing sample was made of CD4+ T cells from PBMCs. The source is a human donor with Susac syndrome.

J is TRBJ2-1 and V is TRBV29-1; the match to TRBD2 covers 7 bases. This CDR3 is 16 amino acids long. Trimming at V came to 7 bases and at J to 0 bases, leaving 12 bases not matched to a gene. Germline CDR1 SQVTM, CDR2 ANQGSEA. The CDR3 is CSGPRERGRSYNEQFF. DNA of the CDR3: TGCAGCGGGCCGCGGGAGCGGGGACGCTCCTACAATGAGCAGTTCTTC.

The chain recombines TRBV20-1 with TRBJ2-3; 7 bases are shared with TRBD2. The germline CDR1 and CDR2 sequences are DFQATT and SNEGSKA (reference sequence). The CDR3 is made up of 14 amino acids. Trimming cost V 2 bases and J 6 bases; bases outside gene matches: 8. CDR3 nucleotide sequence: TGCAGTGCTAGAAATCCCGGGGGGACGGATACGCAGTATTTT. As protein: CSARNPGGTDTQYF.

The rearrangement links TRBV19 to TRBJ2-1, with D possibly called TRBD1 or TRBD2 (6 bases each). Between the trimmed V and J ends, which lost 5 bases and 10 bases, there was a span of 21 bases. Germline assignment: CDR1 LNHDA and CDR2 SQIVND (reference sequence). This CDR3 contains 15 residues. The CDR3 DNA sequence: TGTGCCAGTAGTGGGGGCGGGCAGGGACTTCGGGAGCAGTTCTTC. Translating gives CASSGGGQGLREQFF.

The chain links TRBV28 to TRBJ1-5, with D unclear. Per the germline V gene, CDR1 is MDHEN and CDR2 is SYDVKM. This CDR3 region has 12 residues. V was shortened by 5 bases and J by 5 bases, with 7 bases between the two germline ends. The CDR3 nucleotides are TGTGCCAGCAGTGCAGGTGATCAGCCCCAGCATTTT. Protein product: CASSAGDQPQHF.

The rearrangement joins TRBV4-1 to TRBJ1-5, with D possibly being TRBD1 (5 bases). The V gene lost 0 bases and the J gene lost 4 bases, with 19 bases spanning the gap. CDR3 length: 18 residues. Germline V gives CDR1 MGHRA, CDR2 YSYEKL. CDR3 region: CASSQEVPQGLLNQPQHF. CDR3 in DNA: TGCGCCAGCAGCCAAGAAGTACCCCAGGGTTTGTTGAATCAGCCCCAGCATTTT.

The chain links TRBV29-1 to TRBJ2-2; D gene uncertain. Germline V CDR1 and CDR2: SQVTM, ANQGSEA. V was pared by 7 bases and J by 7 bases, with 13 bases between. The CDR3 length is 12 residues. The CDR3 region is CSARALGGELFF. CDR3 sequence (DNA): TGCAGCGCCCGGGCTCTGGGCGGGGAGCTGTTTTTT.

The V and J genes are TRBV4-1 and TRBJ2-3; 11 bases fit TRBD2. The J segment lost 4 bases and the V segment lost 2 bases, leaving 5 bases of the junction unmatched. The CDR3 sequence is 16 residues long. CDR1 and CDR2 from the germline V gene are MGHRA and YSYEKL. The CDR3, as DNA: TGCGCCAGCAGCCAACAACTAGCGGGGGTGGCAGATACGCAGTATTTT. This codes for CASSQQLAGVADTQYF.

The chain has TRBV12-3 or TRBV12-4 and TRBJ2-3; D is unclear. Trimming cost V 6 bases and J 0 bases, with 7 bases left between them. The CDR3 covers 13 residues. CDR3: CASRSPSTDTQYF. The CDR3 DNA sequence: TGTGCCAGCAGGTCACCTAGCACAGATACGCAGTATTTT.

The rearrangement links TRBV20-1 to TRBJ1-4; 8 bases agree with TRBD1. This CDR3 is built from 14 residues. Germline V lookup: CDR1 DFQATT, CDR2 SNEGSKA (reference sequence). The V segment lost 3 bases and the J segment 7 bases; nucleotides outside the gene matches: 7. DNA of the CDR3: TGCAGTGCTAGTTACGGACAGGGAAGTGAAAAACTGTTTTTT. Protein: CSASYGQGSEKLFF.

As DNA, the CDR3 is TGTGCCAGCAGGAGATCTGGGGCCAACGTCCTGACTTTC. This encodes CASRRSGANVLTF. This chain connects TRBV7-2 to TRBJ2-6; D not resolved. CDR3 size: 13 residues. The ends were cut back, 6 bases at V and 1 base at J, with 4 bases in the middle. CDR1 and CDR2 from the germline V gene are SGHTA and FQGNSA. The full variable domain, completed using reference TRBV7-2 and TRBJ2-6, is GAGVSQSPSNKVTEKGKDVELRCDPISGHTALYWYRQSLGQGLEFLIYFQGNSAPDKSGLPSDRFSAERTGGSVSTLTIQRTQQEDSAVYLCASRRSGANVLTFGAGSRLTVL.